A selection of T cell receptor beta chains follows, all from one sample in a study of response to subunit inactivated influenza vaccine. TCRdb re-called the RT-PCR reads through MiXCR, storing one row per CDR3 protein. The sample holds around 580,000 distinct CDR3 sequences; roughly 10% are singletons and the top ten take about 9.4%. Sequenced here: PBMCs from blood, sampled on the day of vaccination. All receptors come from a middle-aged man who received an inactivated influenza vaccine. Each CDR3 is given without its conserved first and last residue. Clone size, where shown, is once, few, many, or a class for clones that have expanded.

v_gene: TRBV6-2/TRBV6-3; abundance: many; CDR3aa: ASSSRDRGLRRGRSHGYNEQF
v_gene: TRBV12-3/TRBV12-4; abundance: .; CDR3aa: ASSLRWGAGDTQY
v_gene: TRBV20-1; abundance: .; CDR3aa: SAGAGNTEAF
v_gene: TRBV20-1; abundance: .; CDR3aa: SATGQETPYEQY
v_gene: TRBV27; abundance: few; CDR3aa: ASSLSGTATGNTIY
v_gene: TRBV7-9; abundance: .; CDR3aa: ASSASGQGIGNTIY
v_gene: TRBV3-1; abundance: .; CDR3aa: ASSQRVTGELF
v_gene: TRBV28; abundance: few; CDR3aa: ASRAGLAGVYEQY
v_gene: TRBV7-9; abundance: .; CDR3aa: AGGGMTDTQY
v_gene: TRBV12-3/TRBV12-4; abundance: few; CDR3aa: ASNYPTGTEAF
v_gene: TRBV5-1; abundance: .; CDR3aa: ASSLEGTATGELF
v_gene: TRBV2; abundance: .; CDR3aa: ASSVGVSGELF
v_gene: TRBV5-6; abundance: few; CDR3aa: ASSSPGGVNTGELF
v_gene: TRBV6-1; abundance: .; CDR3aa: ASRIRMGQGVYEQY
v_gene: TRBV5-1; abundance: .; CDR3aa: ASSPGQDTDTQY
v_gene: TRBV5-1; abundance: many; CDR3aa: ASSLGQPPQETQY
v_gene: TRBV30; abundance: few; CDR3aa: AFSGVNTGELF
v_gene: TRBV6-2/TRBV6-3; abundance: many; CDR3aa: ASSYLTSVQETQY
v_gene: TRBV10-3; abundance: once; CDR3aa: AIKTGITDTQY
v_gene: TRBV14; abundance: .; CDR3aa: ASSQTPGLAPETQY
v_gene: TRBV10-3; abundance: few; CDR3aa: ASHGQGWGNEQF
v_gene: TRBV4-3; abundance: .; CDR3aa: ASSQRQGASGELF
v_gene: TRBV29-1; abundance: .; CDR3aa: SVDLFEGRTDTQY
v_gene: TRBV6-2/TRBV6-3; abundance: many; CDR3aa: ASQPPYYEQY
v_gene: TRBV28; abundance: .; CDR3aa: ASSSEEAGLSEQY
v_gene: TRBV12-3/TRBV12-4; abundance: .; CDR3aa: ASSIRDRGAEQY
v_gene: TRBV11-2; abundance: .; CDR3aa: ASSLYSLTDTQY
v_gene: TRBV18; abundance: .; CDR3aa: ASSPLYMPSYEQY
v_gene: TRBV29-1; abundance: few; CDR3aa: SVWYFWGQETQY
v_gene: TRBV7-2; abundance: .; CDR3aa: ASSLPGIPYEQY
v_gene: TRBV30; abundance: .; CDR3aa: AWSFSSTGELF
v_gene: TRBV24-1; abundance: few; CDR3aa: ATSDSGLAGGRTDTQY
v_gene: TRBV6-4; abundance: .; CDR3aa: ASSLTGGEAYNEQF
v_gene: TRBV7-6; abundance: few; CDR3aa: ASSLETGVAGANVLT
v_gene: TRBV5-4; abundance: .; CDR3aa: ASSLIRGGSAKDEQF
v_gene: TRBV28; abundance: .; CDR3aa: ASSPRGIGIYEQY
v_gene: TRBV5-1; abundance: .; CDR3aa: ASSLGQIGTDTQY
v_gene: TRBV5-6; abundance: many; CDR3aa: ASSSDPLAKNIQY
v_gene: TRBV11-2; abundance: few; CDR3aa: ASSLAKNTQY
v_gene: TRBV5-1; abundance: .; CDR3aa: ASRAGGSGNQPQH
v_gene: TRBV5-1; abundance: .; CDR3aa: ASSVQGPKEQY
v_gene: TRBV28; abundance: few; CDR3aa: ASSFTGIFGTDTQY
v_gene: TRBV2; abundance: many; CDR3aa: ASVRTGHEQY
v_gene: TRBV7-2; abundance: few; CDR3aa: ASSLGKGGTQPQH
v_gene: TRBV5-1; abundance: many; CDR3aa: ASSPDSGLANEQY
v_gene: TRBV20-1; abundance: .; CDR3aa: STSSYPHGYT
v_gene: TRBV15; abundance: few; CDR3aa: ATSRPGTSGLSYEQY
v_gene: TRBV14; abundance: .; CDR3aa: ASSQGGAGVYEQY
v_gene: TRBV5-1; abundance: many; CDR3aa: ASSGQGFTGELF
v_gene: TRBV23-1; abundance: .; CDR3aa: ASSQSRAKLNIQY
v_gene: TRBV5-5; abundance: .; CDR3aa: ASSLFSEREQY
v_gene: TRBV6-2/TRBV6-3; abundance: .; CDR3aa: ASSYMAGVAYNEQF
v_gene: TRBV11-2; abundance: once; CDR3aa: ASSLGTSYEQF
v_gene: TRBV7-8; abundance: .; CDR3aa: ASSIGGAYGYT
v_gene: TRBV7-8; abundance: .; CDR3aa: ASGAAADTQY